The entry that follows covers one T cell receptor beta chain sequence. Whoever was chosen for sequencing had shown CD8+CD57+ cell expansion by flow cytometry. The data belong to a study of CD8+CD57+ T cells in acquired aplastic anemia. According to the study, genomic DNA was the template for TCR beta VDJ and CDR3 profiling. TCRdb called the reads again in MiXCR, with one record for every CDR3 protein. The sample consists of 400,000 to 600,000 distinct CDR3 sequences, approximately 32% of them appearing once. Trimming took 7 bases from V and 10 from J, leaving 14 bases between them. The CDR3 runs to 12 residues. Germline CDR1 reads SNHLY; CDR2 reads FYNNEI.

The V and J genes are TRBV2 and TRBJ1-5, with D possibly TRBD1 on 5 matching bases. The TCR comes from a human donor with aplastic anemia. The sequenced material came from sorted CD4+, CD8+, or CD8+CD57+ T cells (not recorded which) from PBMCs. CDR3 in amino acids: CASTEGHSPQHF. CDR3 bases: TGTGCCAGCACCGAGGGGCATTCACCCCAGCATTTT.